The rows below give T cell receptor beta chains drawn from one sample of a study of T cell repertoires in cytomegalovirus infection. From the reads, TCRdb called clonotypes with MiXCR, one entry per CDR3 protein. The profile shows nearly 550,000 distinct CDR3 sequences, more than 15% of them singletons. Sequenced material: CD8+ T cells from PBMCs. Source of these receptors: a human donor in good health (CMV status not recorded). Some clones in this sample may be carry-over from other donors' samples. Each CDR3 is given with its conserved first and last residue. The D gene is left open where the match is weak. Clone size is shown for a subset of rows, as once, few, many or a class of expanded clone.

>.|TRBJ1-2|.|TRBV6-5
TGTGCCAGCTGGGGCGGGGGGATGCGGGTGCATGGCTACACCTTC
CASWGGGMRVHGYTF
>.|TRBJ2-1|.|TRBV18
TGTGCCAGCTCACCGCTGACCTACAATGAGCAGTTCTTC
CASSPLTYNEQFF
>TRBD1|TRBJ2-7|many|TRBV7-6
TGTGCCAGCAGCTTAGGGACAGGGGTCCACGAGCAGTACTTC
CASSLGTGVHEQYF
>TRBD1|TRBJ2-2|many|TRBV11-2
TGTGCCAGCAGCTTATGGAGGGATAAGACAGGGGTGGCCGGGGAGCTGTTTTTT
CASSLWRDKTGVAGELFF
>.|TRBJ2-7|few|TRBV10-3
TGTGCCATCAGTGAGTCGGGAGCCGTTCGGTGGTACTTC
CAISESGAVRWYF
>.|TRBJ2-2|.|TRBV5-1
TGCGCCAGCAGCTTTACAGGATCGAACACCGGGGAGCTGTTTTTT
CASSFTGSNTGELFF
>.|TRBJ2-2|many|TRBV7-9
TGTGCCAGCAGGCACCGGGACTCGAACACCGGGGAGCTGTTTTTT
CASRHRDSNTGELFF
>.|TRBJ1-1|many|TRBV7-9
TGTGCCAGCAGGTACCCCCGTGGGCAGCCGCCTCCCGAAGCTTTCTTT
CASRYPRGQPPPEAFF
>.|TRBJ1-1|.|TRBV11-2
TGTGCCAGCAGCGAGCCCCGCACTGAAGCTTTCTTT
CASSEPRTEAFF
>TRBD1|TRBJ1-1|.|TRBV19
TGTGCCAGTAGTATAAGGGACAGGGACACTGAAGCTTTCTTT
CASSIRDRDTEAFF
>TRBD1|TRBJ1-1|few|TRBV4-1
TGCGCCAGCAGCCAACCCGGGACAGACACTGAAGCTTTCTTT
CASSQPGTDTEAFF
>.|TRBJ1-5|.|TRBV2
TGTGCCAGCATGACGGCCGAAAACAATCAGCCCCAGCATTTT
CASMTAENNQPQHF
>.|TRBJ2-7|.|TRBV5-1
TGCGCCAGCAACAACCCCAGGGGCCAAAGCTCCTACGAGCAGTACTTC
CASNNPRGQSSYEQYF
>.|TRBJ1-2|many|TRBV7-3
TGTGCCAGCAGCCTATGGGGTGACCAAGAGGGCTACACCTTC
CASSLWGDQEGYTF
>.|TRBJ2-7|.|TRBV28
TGTGCCAGCAGCTTCGCGCAGACCTACGAGCAGTACTTC
CASSFAQTYEQYF
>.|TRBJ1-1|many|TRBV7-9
TGTGCCAGCACCACGGGCGCGGCTCCGGATGCTTTCTTT
CASTTGAAPDAFF
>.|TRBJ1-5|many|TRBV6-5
TGTGCCAGCCGTTCAAGTCACCGTAATCAGCCCCAGCATTTT
CASRSSHRNQPQHF
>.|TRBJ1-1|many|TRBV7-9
TGTGCCAGCAGCTCCTTAGTCAACACTGAAGCTTTCTTT
CASSSLVNTEAFF
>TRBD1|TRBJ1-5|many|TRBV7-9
TGTGCCAGCAGCAACCCGACAGGGGAGGACGGCAATCAGCCCCAGCATTTT
CASSNPTGEDGNQPQHF
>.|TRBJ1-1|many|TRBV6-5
TGTGCCAGCATTGCGGCGGTCAACACTGAAGCTTTCTTT
CASIAAVNTEAFF
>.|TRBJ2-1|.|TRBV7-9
TGTGTCAGCAGCTTAGCCGGGTCCAATGAGCAGTTCTTC
CVSSLAGSNEQFF
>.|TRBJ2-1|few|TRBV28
TGTGCCAGCAGCAAGACGCTAGGGCCCGGCTACAATGAGCAGTTCTTC
CASSKTLGPGYNEQFF
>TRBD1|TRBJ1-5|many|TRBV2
TGTGCCAGCAGTGAAGCGGGGACAGGGGGCATACAGCCCCAGCATTTT
CASSEAGTGGIQPQHF
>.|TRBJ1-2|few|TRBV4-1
TGCGCCAGCAGCCAAGATTTGAGGGGGGGTAGCGGCGATGGCTACACCTTC
CASSQDLRGGSGDGYTF
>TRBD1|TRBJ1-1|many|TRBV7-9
TGTGCCAGCAGCCTACCAGGGCGGACAGGGGGCTTCACTGAAGCTTTCTTT
CASSLPGRTGGFTEAFF
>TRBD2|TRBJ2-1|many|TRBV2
TGTGCCAGCAGCGCGTGGGCTAGCGGGACGAAAAGCTCCTACAATGAGCAGTTCTTC
CASSAWASGTKSSYNEQFF
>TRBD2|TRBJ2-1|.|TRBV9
TGTGCCAGCAGCCCACTAGCGGGAGTAACCTACAATGAGCAGTTCTTC
CASSPLAGVTYNEQFF
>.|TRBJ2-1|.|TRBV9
TGTGCCAGCAGCGTAGAAGGAACCTACAATGAGCAGTTCTTC
CASSVEGTYNEQFF
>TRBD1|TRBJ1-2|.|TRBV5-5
TGTGCCAGCAGCTTGGAAGCGGGACAGGGAGGTGGCTACACCTTC
CASSLEAGQGGGYTF
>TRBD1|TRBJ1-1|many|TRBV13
TGTGCCAGCAGCTTAGGTACAGGGGTTGCGCAAGCTTTCTTT
CASSLGTGVAQAFF
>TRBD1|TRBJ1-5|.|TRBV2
TGTGCCAGCGCGGCAGGGGGCGGCAATCAGCCCCAGCATTTT
CASAAGGGNQPQHF
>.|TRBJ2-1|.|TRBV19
TGTGCCAGTAGTATAGGGCCCCCAGCGTACAATGAGCAGTTCTTC
CASSIGPPAYNEQFF
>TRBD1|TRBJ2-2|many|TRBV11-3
TGTGCCAGCAGCTTGTTTGCGCCCGGGACAGGGATTACCGGGGAGCTGTTTTTT
CASSLFAPGTGITGELFF
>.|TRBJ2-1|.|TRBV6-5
TGTGCCAGCAGTTACTCAACAGGCCCCCCGGGGAATGAGCAGTTCTTC
CASSYSTGPPGNEQFF
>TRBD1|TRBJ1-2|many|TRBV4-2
TGTGCCAGCAGCCAAACCGGACAGGGCCCAGACCGGAGTTACACCTTC
CASSQTGQGPDRSYTF
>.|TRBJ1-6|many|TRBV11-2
TGTGCCAGCAGCTTATTTCTCGAGAAGGGACTTAATTCACCCCTCCACTTT
CASSLFLEKGLNSPLHF
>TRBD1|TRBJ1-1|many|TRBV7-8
TGTGCCAGCAGCTTAGGAGTGGAGGGGGCTGGGAACACTGAAGCTTTCTTT
CASSLGVEGAGNTEAFF
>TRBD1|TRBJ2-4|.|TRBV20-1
TGCAGTGCTAGATCTGTAGGACAGGTACTAGCCAAAAACATTCAGTACTTC
CSARSVGQVLAKNIQYF
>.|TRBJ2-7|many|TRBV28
TGTGCCAGCAGTTTATTCGGTTCCTACGAGCAGTACTTC
CASSLFGSYEQYF
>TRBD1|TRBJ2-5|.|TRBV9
TGTGCCAGCAGCGTAGACGGGACAGATCAAGAGACCCAGTACTTC
CASSVDGTDQETQYF